This TCR beta chain was identified in a study of Ad26.COV2.S vaccination and SARS-CoV-2 variants. On the study more broadly: Ad26.COV2.S shots went into the muscle once or twice, 56 days apart. General observations from the study: Reported findings describe substantial breadth in spike-specific CD8+ and CD4+ T cell responses following vaccination. Vaccine and placebo recipients had comparable breadth of non-spike TCRs.

Looked up from germline, CDR1 is SGHTA and CDR2 is FQGNSA. The CDR3 runs 14 residues. Trimming cost V 3 bases and J 2 bases, with 10 bases left between them. As to this clone: No antigen is known for it.

Treatment given: 15 to 20 received Ad26.COV2.S at low or high dose, single or two shots; several received placebo; per-sample allocation not given. Day 63 after the first injection of vaccine or placebo was the sampling time. Libraries were prepared by immunoSEQ multiplex PCR; TCRdb keeps only in-frame clonotypes and omits some of them. The table records approximately 410,000 clones, around 93% of them present only once. The input for sequencing was peripheral blood, taken in a trial of Ad26.COV2.S vaccine versus placebo. The rearrangement joins TRBV7-2 to TRBJ2-5, with TRBD2 as a possible D gene (6 bases). The clonotype originates from a person aged 18-60 years who received the Ad26.COV2.S COVID-19 vaccine or a placebo. DNA of the CDR3: TGTGCCAGCAGCTTCTCTAGCGCGCAAGAGACCCAGTACTTC. Translated, it gives CASSFSSAQETQYF.